The T cell receptor (beta chain) described here comes from a study of blood T cell repertoires in COVID-19 (dated by TCRdb to the early 2020s). Regarding the research as a whole: Samples covering the acute and convalescent phases of COVID-19 were provided by collaborators in the United States, Italy and Spain. The material from the prospective study consisted of cDNA or gDNA derived from T cells, B-cell-depleted T cells, or PBMCs. Deeply sampled blood TCRbeta repertoires from subjects exposed to, actively infected with, or recovered from COVID-19 were included in the dataset. The repertoires were released in a freely available public database intended as a resource for research on the immune response to SARS-CoV-2. Samples were obtained from the ongoing ImmuneRACE study (first 160 participants) and from about 1,300 subjects provided by 6 global collaborators. Nearly every sample came with metadata listing a de-identified subject ID, COVID-19 status, age in years and sex. Where available, HLA class I and class II types were taken from metadata supplied by the sample provider and were not determined by assay-based typing. Beyond this particular receptor, the publication reports: Clinical and demographic metadata were provided uncurated, with the amount varying by source and participant.

V and J lose 3 bases and 2 bases, and a span of 25 bases separates them. Per the germline V gene, KGHSH is the CDR1 and LQKENI is the CDR2. The CDR3 numbers 19 residues from cysteine through phenylalanine. CDR3 DNA is the only sequence kept; it has 57 bases, read in frame from the first base. This clone was seen a single time. No cognate antigen has been identified for it. The record has no base qualities; no much larger clone is one base away. TCRbeta CDR3 regions were amplified from genomic DNA by means of the immunoSEQ Assay, a bias-controlled multiplex PCR. In the paper's pipeline: Nucleated cell counts per sample were estimated from amplification of reference gene primers within the assay. Sequence reads were collapsed and filtered to measure the absolute abundance of every unique TCRbeta CDR3 rearrangement. For each sample, productive Simpson clonality was calculated as the square root of Simpson's diversity index over productive rearrangements. The table comes from immuneACCESS by way of TCRdb, which keeps in-frame sequences with V and J called. Part of the clones is missing from these tables; in studies checked, under half for an unresolved V gene and the rest for unknown reasons. The V and J calls and clone size come from that table; D and trimming were worked out from the DNA. For this sample the table gives a few hundred thousand clones, of which 70% to 90% were detected only once. The top ten clones comprise about 3.8% of the sample.

Participants in the prospective study were aged about 18 to 95 years, lived in under 30 United States geographic areas, and enrolled through a virtual design. To assign participants to cohorts, the prospective study relied on clinical history that participants themselves reported in a screening survey and a study questionnaire. Mobile phlebotomists in the prospective study collected whole blood, serum and a nasopharyngeal or oropharyngeal swab from every participant. Prospective study participants could optionally give additional blood draws and questionnaires over an approximately two-month period. Blood samples from the prospective study were shipped frozen or at room temperature prior to DNA extraction.

Recombination joined TRBV18 with TRBJ2-5; TRBD2 is perhaps the D gene, given 6 matching bases. The sample comprised PBMCs or T cells enriched from blood (not recorded which). This receptor was identified in a woman aged 40 to 55 with acute COVID-19. The CDR3 reads as follows: CASSPTVASRGKSQETQYF. Here is the DNA: TGTGCCAGCTCACCCACAGTGGCCTCTCGGGGGAAGTCTCAAGAGACCCAGTACTTC.